This T cell receptor (beta chain) was sequenced for a study of blood T cell repertoires in COVID-19. Study context: Researchers got acute and convalescent COVID-19 samples from the United States, Italy and Spain. Nucleic acid was either cDNA or gDNA, and it came from T cells, B-cell-depleted T cells, or PBMCs.

In its sample, this clone was seen a few times. Original processing notes: Amplification of reference gene primers was used by the study to estimate nucleated cell counts. Sequenced by immunoSEQ multiplex PCR; TCRdb stores in-frame clones only, minus some. D and trimming were read from the DNA, whereas the V and J calls and clone size are those reported in that table. The table lists roughly 280,000 clones, approximately 85% of them singletons. From germline, CDR1 is LGHNT and CDR2 FRNRAP. The CDR3 has 12 residues. V lost 6 bases, J lost 3 bases, and 6 bases lay in between. The origin of this receptor is a woman aged 70-85 years with acute or convalescent COVID-19. The V call is TRBV12-5, the J call TRBJ1-5; D gene uncertain. The source material was peripheral blood. This CDR3 reads CASGRSNQPQHF. CDR3 DNA: TGTGCTAGTGGACGGTCCAATCAGCCCCAGCATTTT.